This is a list of T cell receptor beta chains from one sample in a study of long-term antiretroviral therapy in people with HIV. Assay used: immunoSEQ multiplex PCR; TCRdb lists only in-frame clones, some missing. Of about 16,000 clones listed, around nine tenths are singletons. The sample in question was unsorted PBMCs, obtained 0.7 years before starting antiretroviral therapy. These receptors were collected from a man in his fifties or sixties with HIV. CDR3s include the opening cysteine and the closing phenylalanine or tryptophan. A D gene is named only where the DNA matches it firmly. The size entry is marked missing in some rows and otherwise reads once, few, many or a size class.

d_gene | j_gene | v_gene | abundance | CDR3aa | CDR3nt
- | TRBJ2-7 | TRBV7-9 | - | CASSLSGTQSYEQYF | TGTGCCAGCAGCTTATCTGGGACTCAATCCTACGAGCAGTACTTC
- | TRBJ1-5 | TRBV2 | - | CASSEQGTQHQPQHF | TGTGCCAGCAGTGAACAGGGCACGCAACATCAGCCCCAGCATTTT
- | TRBJ2-5 | TRBV5-4 | - | CASSFPGTSAAETQYF | TGTGCCAGCAGTTTTCCCGGGACTTCGGCGGCAGAGACCCAGTACTTC
- | TRBJ2-7 | TRBV4-2 | - | CASSQVVGVDEQYF | TGTGCCAGCAGCCAAGTAGTAGGGGTCGACGAGCAGTACTTC
- | TRBJ2-7 | TRBV5-6 | - | CASSLIDEQYF | TGTGCCAGCAGCTTGATCGACGAGCAGTACTTC
- | TRBJ1-1 | TRBV20-1 | few | CANTEAFF | TGCGCAAACACTGAAGCTTTCTTT
- | TRBJ1-4 | TRBV7-9 | - | CASSLAPRSTNEKLFF | TGTGCCAGCAGCTTAGCCCCCCGTTCCACTAATGAAAAACTGTTTTTT
- | TRBJ2-7 | TRBV6-6 | - | CASIKGGEVNNEQYF | TGTGCCAGCATTAAGGGGGGGGAAGTGAACAACGAGCAGTACTTC
- | TRBJ2-5 | TRBV18 | - | CASSPDGETQYF | TGTGCCAGCTCACCTGACGGGGAGACCCAGTACTTC
- | TRBJ2-7 | TRBV5-5 | - | CASSARDSGPRGQYF | TGTGCCAGCAGCGCCCGGGACAGCGGGCCTCGGGGGCAGTACTTC
- | TRBJ1-2 | TRBV19 | few | CSGGGPGPSIYGYTF | TGTTCGGGAGGGGGACCGGGCCCTTCGATCTATGGCTACACCTTC
- | TRBJ1-1 | TRBV4-1 | - | CASSQYRGSMNTEAFF | TGCGCCAGCAGCCAATATCGGGGCAGCATGAACACTGAAGCTTTCTTT
- | TRBJ2-7 | TRBV6-5 | - | CASSSLAGSYEQYF | TGTGCCAGCAGTTCCCTGGCGGGAAGTTACGAGCAGTACTTC
TRBD1 | TRBJ2-3 | TRBV6-1 | - | CASSEVEGGGADTQYF | TGTGCCAGCAGTGAAGTGGAAGGGGGCGGCGCAGATACGCAGTATTTT
- | TRBJ2-5 | TRBV5-4 | once | CASSLGLETQYF | TGTGCCAGCAGCTTGGGTCTGGAGACCCAGTACTTC
- | TRBJ1-6 | TRBV7-2 | few | CASSQIRDGRLPLHF | TGTGCCAGCAGCCAAATCAGGGATGGGAGGTTACCCCTCCACTTT
- | TRBJ2-2 | TRBV7-9 | - | CASSYRPSNTGELFF | TGTGCCAGCAGCTATCGACCCTCGAACACCGGGGAGCTGTTTTTT
TRBD1 | TRBJ2-7 | TRBV23-1 | once | CASSQFPGQESYEQYF | TGCGCCAGCAGTCAATTTCCGGGACAGGAGTCCTACGAGCAGTACTTC
TRBD2 | TRBJ2-3 | TRBV5-1 | - | CASSSLAGATDTQYF | TGCGCCAGCAGTTCCTTGGCGGGAGCCACAGATACGCAGTATTTT
TRBD1 | TRBJ1-1 | TRBV4-3 | - | CASSQEYGTGRYTEAFF | TGCGCCAGCAGCCAAGAATATGGGACAGGTAGATACACTGAAGCTTTCTTT
- | TRBJ2-3 | TRBV18 | once | CASSPQGSASTDTQYF | TGTGCCAGCTCACCACAGGGTAGCGCCAGCACAGATACGCAGTATTTT
- | TRBJ2-7 | TRBV11-2 | once | CASTPSPGPSYEQYF | TGTGCCAGCACCCCTTCCCCCGGTCCTAGCTACGAGCAGTACTTC
- | TRBJ2-3 | TRBV5-1 | - | CASRKRMVGGPRRDTQYF | TGCGCCAGCAGGAAGAGAATGGTCGGGGGACCACGGAGAGATACGCAGTATTTT
- | TRBJ1-5 | TRBV5-8 | - | CASSLTQPQHF | TGTGCCAGCAGCTTGACGCAGCCCCAGCATTTT
- | TRBJ2-2 | TRBV5-1 | - | CASSYSGSNTGELFF | TGCGCCAGCAGCTATTCGGGTTCGAACACCGGGGAGCTGTTTTTT
TRBD2 | TRBJ2-7 | TRBV10-2 | once | CASSEGLAGAGYEQYF | TGCGCCAGCAGTGAGGGGCTAGCGGGAGCTGGGTACGAGCAGTACTTC
TRBD1 | TRBJ1-2 | TRBV27 | few | CASSWEGQGGGYTF | TGTGCCAGCAGTTGGGAAGGACAGGGTGGCGGCTACACCTTC
- | TRBJ2-7 | TRBV19 | - | CASSIRSVYEQYF | TGTGCCAGTAGTATCCGTAGCGTCTACGAGCAGTACTTC
TRBD1 | TRBJ2-2 | TRBV18 | - | CASSPGVDRTGELFF | TGTGCCAGCTCACCTGGTGTGGACAGGACCGGGGAGCTGTTTTTT
TRBD2 | TRBJ2-7 | TRBV19 | - | CASSPGGFSYEQYF | TGTGCCAGTAGCCCGGGGGGATTCTCCTACGAGCAGTACTTC
- | TRBJ1-5 | TRBV15 | - | CATSRDRGAGLRNQPQHF | TGTGCCACCAGCAGAGACAGGGGCGCTGGGCTACGGAATCAGCCCCAGCATTTT
TRBD1 | TRBJ1-2 | TRBV18 | - | CASSPGQGPTNYGYTF | TGTGCCAGCTCACCAGGACAGGGGCCCACTAACTATGGCTACACCTTC
- | TRBJ1-6 | TRBV6-6 | - | CASSYTLGGESPLHF | TGTGCCAGCAGTTACACGCTAGGGGGGGAATCACCCCTCCACTTT
- | TRBJ1-1 | TRBV13 | - | CASSLGGGLGTEAFF | TGTGCCAGCAGCTTAGGCGGGGGGTTAGGCACTGAAGCTTTCTTT
- | TRBJ2-3 | TRBV5-4 | once | CASSLYRDPTDTQYF | TGTGCCAGCAGCTTGTACAGGGACCCCACAGATACGCAGTATTTT
TRBD2 | TRBJ2-1 | TRBV5-6 | - | CASSSPGLAAGEQFF | TGTGCCAGCAGCTCACCCGGACTAGCGGCAGGGGAGCAGTTCTTC
- | TRBJ2-5 | TRBV6-1 | - | CASSEASRQETQYF | TGTGCCAGCAGTGAAGCCAGCCGTCAAGAGACCCAGTACTTC
- | TRBJ2-7 | TRBV25-1 | - | CASSWSPLCRMLDEQYF | TGTGCCAGCAGTTGGTCCCCATTGTGTCGTATGTTGGACGAGCAGTACTTC
- | TRBJ2-7 | TRBV5-5 | - | CASSFFDGALVVQYF | TGTGCCAGCAGCTTTTTTGACGGGGCCCTTGTTGTGCAGTACTTC
TRBD2 | TRBJ2-7 | TRBV10-1 | once | CASSDRRLAGRYEQYF | TGCGCCAGCAGTGACAGGAGACTAGCCGGGCGCTACGAGCAGTACTTC
- | TRBJ2-7 | TRBV6-5 | - | CASTHPQGGGQYF | TGTGCCAGCACACACCCGCAGGGTGGCGGGCAGTACTTC
- | TRBJ2-3 | TRBV30 | - | CAWGSAPDTQYF | TGTGCCTGGGGCTCAGCGCCAGATACGCAGTATTTT
- | TRBJ1-6 | TRBV30 | - | CAWSPAVGGNSPLHF | TGTGCCTGGAGTCCCGCGGTGGGGGGTAATTCACCCCTCCACTTT
- | TRBJ2-7 | TRBV9 | - | CASSVGAGDSYEQYF | TGTGCCAGCAGCGTAGGGGCAGGGGACTCCTACGAGCAGTACTTC
TRBD2 | TRBJ2-7 | TRBV10-3 | few | CAITGTSGKAEQYF | TGTGCCATCACCGGGACTAGCGGGAAGGCCGAGCAGTACTTC
TRBD1 | TRBJ2-1 | TRBV7-2 | - | CASGTGGSYNEQFF | TGTGCCAGCGGGACAGGGGGCTCCTACAATGAGCAGTTCTTC
- | TRBJ1-4 | TRBV9 | - | CASSATLTNEKLFF | TGTGCCAGCAGCGCTACATTAACTAATGAAAAACTGTTTTTT
TRBD1 | TRBJ2-7 | TRBV2 | - | CASSGTGALTRQYF | TGTGCCAGCAGTGGGACAGGGGCACTTACGCGGCAGTACTTC
TRBD1 | TRBJ2-5 | TRBV4-3 | - | CASSQEGTGTMQETQYF | TGCGCCAGCAGCCAAGAGGGGACAGGGACGATGCAAGAGACCCAGTACTTC
- | TRBJ1-1 | TRBV12-5 | - | CASAKSLNTEAFF | TGTGCTAGTGCCAAATCACTGAACACTGAAGCTTTCTTT
- | TRBJ2-2 | TRBV28 | - | CASNSLTGELFF | TGTGCCAGCAACAGTCTCACCGGGGAGCTGTTTTTT
TRBD2 | TRBJ2-2 | TRBV5-1 | - | CASSYHIPGLVEKAGELFF | TGCGCCAGCAGCTACCATATACCGGGACTAGTTGAGAAGGCCGGGGAGCTGTTTTTT
TRBD1 | TRBJ2-7 | TRBV4-1 | - | CASSHPGQGTYEQYF | TGCGCCAGCAGCCACCCTGGACAGGGAACCTACGAGCAGTACTTC
- | TRBJ2-5 | TRBV19 | - | CASSEPGSETQYF | TGTGCCAGTAGTGAACCGGGGTCAGAGACCCAGTACTTC
- | TRBJ2-3 | TRBV10-3 | - | CAISGHDSDTQYF | TGTGCCATCAGTGGACACGACTCAGATACGCAGTATTTT
- | TRBJ2-7 | TRBV6-5 | once | CASSDQGEQYF | TGTGCCAGCAGTGACCAGGGGGAGCAGTACTTC
- | TRBJ1-4 | TRBV6-5 | - | CASSRAAGPNEKLFF | TGTGCCAGCAGTCGCGCGGCAGGGCCTAATGAAAAACTGTTTTTT